This T cell receptor (beta chain) was identified during a study of tumor-infiltrating lymphocytes in primary liver carcinoma. Study context: Patients comprised men and women whose ages fell between 30 and 69 years. Study-level findings and limits: Reduced overlap was seen in tumor-adjacent and tumor-blood pairs versus tumor region pairs. Detection in all five tumor regions applied to only about 7.5-24% of top clones.

This clonotype showed up many times. Its specificity is unknown. The CDR3 consists of 11 residues. Unsorted bulk tissue (roughly 19-30 mg) underwent RNA and DNA co-extraction. A constant-region primer primed TCR beta cDNA synthesis from about 0.55 ug of total RNA. Library construction for TCR beta comprised three nested multiplex PCR rounds performed with slightly modified ARM-PCR. With TRBV1-TRBV30 forward primers and a C-beta reverse primer, the first two PCR rounds were run for about 10 cycles each. TCRdb recomputed calls from the multiplex PCR reads with MiXCR, one row per CDR3 protein. The sample shows approximately 110,000 distinct CDR3 sequences, around 60% of them seen only once.

The rearrangement uses TRBV21-1 and TRBJ1-2. TRBV21-1 is tagged as a pseudogene. The receptor's source is a woman between 55 and 75 years old with primary liver carcinoma and hepatitis B virus infection. The specimen sequenced was liver tumor tissue from sampling region 3. The subset was: tumor region T3, left-lateral pole. The CDR3 DNA reads TGTGCCAGCCGGGCTCTTCCTGGCTACACCTTC. It is translated as CASRALPGYTF.